The source of this TCR beta chain is a study of post-analysis software for immune sequencing data. About the research overall: Several disease courses (relapsing-remitting, secondary progressive and progressive-relapsing) of multiple sclerosis were included. Whole-study findings and limits: Significantly lower normalized Chao1 diversity was seen in multiple sclerosis patients than in controls. In patients, about five TRBV segments were more frequent than in controls, with TRBV5-6, TRBV5-1 and TRBV20-1 among them. Pronounced co-clustering by F measure was evident among identically batched samples.

As concerns this clonotype: Its antigen is unknown.

The V and J ends lost 0 bases and 4 bases respectively, with 6 bases between them. Per germline, CDR1 SGHAT and CDR2 FQNNGV. CDR3 size: 13 residues. Each TCR beta cDNA library carried unique molecular identifiers. Roughly 490,000 cDNA molecules came from approximately 1 to 10 million T cells. TCRdb used MiXCR to reprocess the PCR reads, holding one entry per CDR3 protein. This sample has hundreds of thousands of distinct CDR3 sequences; approximately 30% occur once, and the top ten carry under 0.7%. The source is a girl aged 10-17 years with multiple sclerosis. V usage is TRBV11-2 and J usage is TRBJ1-1, with D unclear. The sample taken for sequencing was blood. The chain's CDR3 is CASSLDQRTEAFF. CDR3 sequence (DNA): TGTGCCAGCAGCTTAGATCAGCGCACTGAAGCTTTCTTT.